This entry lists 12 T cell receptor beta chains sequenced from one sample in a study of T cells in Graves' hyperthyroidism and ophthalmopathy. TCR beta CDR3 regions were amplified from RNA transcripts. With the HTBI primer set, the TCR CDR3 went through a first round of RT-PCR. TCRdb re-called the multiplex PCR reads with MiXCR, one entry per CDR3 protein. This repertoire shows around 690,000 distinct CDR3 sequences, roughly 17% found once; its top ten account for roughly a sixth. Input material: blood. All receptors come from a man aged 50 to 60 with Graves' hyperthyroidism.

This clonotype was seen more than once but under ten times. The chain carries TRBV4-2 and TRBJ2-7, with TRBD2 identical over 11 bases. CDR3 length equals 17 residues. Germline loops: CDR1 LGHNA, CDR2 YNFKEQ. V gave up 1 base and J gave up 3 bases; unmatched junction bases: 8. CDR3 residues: CASSQVSGTSGIYEQYF. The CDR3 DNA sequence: TGTGCCAGCAGCCAAGTCTCCGGGACTAGCGGTATCTACGAGCAGTACTTC.

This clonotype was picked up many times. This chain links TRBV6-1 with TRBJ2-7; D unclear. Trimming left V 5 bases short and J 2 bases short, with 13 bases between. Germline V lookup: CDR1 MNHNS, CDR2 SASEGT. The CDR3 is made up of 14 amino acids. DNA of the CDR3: TGTGCCAGCAGTTCCCCGACAAGCACCTACGAGCAGTACTTC. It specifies CASSSPTSTYEQYF.

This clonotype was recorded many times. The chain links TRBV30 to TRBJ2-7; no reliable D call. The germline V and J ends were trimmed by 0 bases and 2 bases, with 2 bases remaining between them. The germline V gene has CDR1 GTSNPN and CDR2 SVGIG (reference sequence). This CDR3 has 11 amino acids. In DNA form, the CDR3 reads TGTGCCTGGAGTGTTGCCTACGAGCAGTACTTC. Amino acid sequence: CAWSVAYEQYF.

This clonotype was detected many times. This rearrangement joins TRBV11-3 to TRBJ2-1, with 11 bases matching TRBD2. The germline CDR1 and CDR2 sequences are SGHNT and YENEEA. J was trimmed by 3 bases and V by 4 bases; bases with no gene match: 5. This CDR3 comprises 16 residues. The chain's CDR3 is CASSSQGTSGYNEQFF. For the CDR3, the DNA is TGTGCCAGCAGCTCCCAGGGGACTAGCGGCTACAATGAGCAGTTCTTC.

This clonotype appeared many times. CDR3 sequence (DNA): TGTGCCAGCAGTTTCCGCGGGTACTCCTACAATGAGCAGTTCTTC. Protein: CASSFRGYSYNEQFF. This chain uses TRBV28 with TRBJ2-1, with D perhaps TRBD2 (5 bases). Trimming took 3 bases from V and 0 from J, leaving 9 bases between them. The CDR3 runs 15 residues. Germline V gives CDR1 MDHEN, CDR2 SYDVKM.

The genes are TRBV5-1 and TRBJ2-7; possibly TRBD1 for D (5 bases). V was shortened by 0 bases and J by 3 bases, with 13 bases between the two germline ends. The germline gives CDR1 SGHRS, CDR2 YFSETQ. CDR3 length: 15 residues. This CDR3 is CASSLGLGVNYEQYF. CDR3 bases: TGCGCCAGCAGCTTGGGTCTAGGGGTGAACTACGAGCAGTACTTC.

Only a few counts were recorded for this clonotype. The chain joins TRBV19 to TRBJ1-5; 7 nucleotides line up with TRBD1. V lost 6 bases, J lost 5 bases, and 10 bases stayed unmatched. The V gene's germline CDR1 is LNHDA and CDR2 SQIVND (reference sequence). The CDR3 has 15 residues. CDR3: CASRQRTGSDQPQHF. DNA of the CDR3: TGTGCCAGTAGACAACGGACAGGCTCTGATCAGCCCCAGCATTTT.

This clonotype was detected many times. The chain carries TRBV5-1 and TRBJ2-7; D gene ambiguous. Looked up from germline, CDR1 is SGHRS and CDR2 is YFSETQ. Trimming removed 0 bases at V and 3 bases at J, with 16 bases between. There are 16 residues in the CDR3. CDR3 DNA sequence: TGCGCCAGCAGCTTGGGAGTTTGGGCACAGAACTACGAGCAGTACTTC. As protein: CASSLGVWAQNYEQYF. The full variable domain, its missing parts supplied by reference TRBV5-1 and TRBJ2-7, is KAGVTQTPRYLIKTRGQQVTLSCSPISGHRSVSWYQQTPGQGLQFLFEYFSETQRNKGNFPGRFSGRQFSNSRSEMNVSTLELGDSALYLCASSLGVWAQNYEQYFGPGTRLTVT.

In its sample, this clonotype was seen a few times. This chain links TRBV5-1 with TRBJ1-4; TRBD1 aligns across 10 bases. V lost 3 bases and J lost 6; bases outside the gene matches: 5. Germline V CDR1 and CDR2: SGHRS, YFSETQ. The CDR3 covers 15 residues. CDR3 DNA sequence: TGCGCCAGCAGCTATAGACAGGGGGCAGATGAAAAACTGTTTTTT. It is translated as CASSYRQGADEKLFF.

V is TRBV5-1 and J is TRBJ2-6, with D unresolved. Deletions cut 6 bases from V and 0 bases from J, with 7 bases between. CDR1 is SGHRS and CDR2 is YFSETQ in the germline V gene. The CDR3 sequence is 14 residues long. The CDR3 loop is CASKESSGANVLTF. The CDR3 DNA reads TGCGCCAGCAAAGAAAGCTCTGGGGCCAACGTCCTGACTTTC.

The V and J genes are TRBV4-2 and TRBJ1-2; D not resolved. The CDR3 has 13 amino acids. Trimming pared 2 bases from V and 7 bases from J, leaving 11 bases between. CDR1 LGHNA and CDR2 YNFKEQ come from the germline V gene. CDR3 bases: TGTGCCAGCAGCCAACTGGGCCCAGGTGGCTACACCTTC. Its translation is CASSQLGPGGYTF.

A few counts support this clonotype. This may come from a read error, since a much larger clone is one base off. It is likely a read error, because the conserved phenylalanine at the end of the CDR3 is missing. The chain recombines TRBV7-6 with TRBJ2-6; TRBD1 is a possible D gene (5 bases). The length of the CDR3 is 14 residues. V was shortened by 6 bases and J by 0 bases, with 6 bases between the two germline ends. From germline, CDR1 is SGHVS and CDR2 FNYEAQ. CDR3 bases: TGTGCCAGCAGTCAGGGCTCTGGGGCCAACGTCCTGACTTCC. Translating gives CASSQGSGANVLTS.